The TCR beta chain under discussion was sequenced for a study of blood T cell repertoires in COVID-19 (dated by TCRdb to between 2020 and 2021). Study-level background: The collaborator samples originated in the United States, Italy and Spain and spanned the acute and convalescent phases of COVID-19. The material from the prospective study consisted of cDNA or gDNA derived from T cells, B-cell-depleted T cells, or PBMCs. The dataset comprised deeply sampled blood TCRbeta repertoires from subjects exposed to, actively infected with, or recovered from COVID-19. The repertoires were released in a freely available public database intended as a resource for research on the immune response to SARS-CoV-2. Samples came from the ongoing ImmuneRACE study (first 160 participants) plus 1,254 subjects from 6 global collaborators. A de-identified subject ID, COVID-19 status, age in years and sex were almost always included in the sample metadata. HLA class I and class II types, where available, came from metadata supplied by the sample provider rather than from assay-based typing.

Points on this clone: Its antigen has not been determined. No clone much larger than this one lies a single base away; base qualities are absent.

From cysteine to phenylalanine, the CDR3 is 19 amino acids long. Of all the DNA, just the CDR3 is kept, 57 bases in frame from base 1. The germline V gene (reference sequence) yields LNHDA for CDR1 and SQIVND for CDR2. Trimming takes 3 bases off V and 4 bases off J; junction bases not matched to a gene: 13. Each collaborating institution followed its own protocols to collect whole blood in K2EDTA tubes. For TCRbeta analysis, collaborator samples were shipped as frozen whole blood, as isolated PBMCs, or as DNA extracted from either sample type. The immunoSEQ Assay, a bias-controlled multiplex PCR, was used to amplify TCRbeta CDR3 regions from genomic DNA. As for the authors' bioinformatics: Within the assay, amplification of reference gene primers was used to estimate how many nucleated cells each sample contained. To quantify the absolute abundance of each unique TCRbeta CDR3 rearrangement, sequence reads were collapsed and filtered. For each sample, productive Simpson clonality was calculated as the square root of Simpson's diversity index over productive rearrangements. Entries here come from immuneACCESS through TCRdb and include only in-frame sequences with V and J called. Some clones fail to appear in such tables; in the studies checked, an unresolved V gene covers under half of the shortfall, and the cause of the remainder is unknown. The V and J calls and the clone size are those of that table, but D and trimming were determined from the DNA. This sample comprises around 300,000 clones, roughly 88% of them detected only once. The top ten clones comprise less than 3% of the sample.

The study at large found these results: The amount of clinical and demographic metadata varied by source and participant and was provided uncurated.

The TCR sequence derives from a woman aged 25 to 39 with active or convalescent COVID-19. Sequenced: peripheral blood. The chain is assembled from TRBV19 and TRBJ2-2; 11 central nucleotides agree with TRBD1. The nucleotides read TGTGCCAGTAGTATCCAAGGCGCGGGACAGGGGGGCGGCACCGGGGAGCTGTTTTTT. This yields the protein CASSIQGAGQGGGTGELFF.